Detailed here is one T cell receptor beta chain. The antigen remains undetermined. Only in-frame clones appear in the TCRdb table, and some are missing; sequencing was by immunoSEQ multiplex PCR. This table holds 89,000 or so clones, 75% to 95% found once. Patients who had autoimmune disease history or got systemic immunosuppression were left out. Germline CDR1 SGHRS, CDR2 YFSETQ. This CDR3 region has 16 residues. The J segment lost 6 bases and the V segment lost 4 bases, leaving 10 bases of the junction unmatched. The data originate from a study of OX40 agonist ivuxolimab in advanced cancers. Study-level information: Under the entry rules, prior anti-PD-1, anti-PD-L1 or anti-CTLA-4 therapy was allowed, and around 36% had some. General study findings and limits: CD8+ T cells were the subset that, on average, had more expanded clones than CD4+. Nonresponders, in some cases, also had low normalized T-cell clonal expansion.

The J gene is TRBJ2-2, the V gene TRBV5-1; 9 bases align to TRBD1. The material was CD4+ or CD8+ T cells sorted from blood, obtained in a trial of the OX40 agonist ivuxolimab. The TCR was taken from an adult with an advanced solid tumor such as melanoma, head and neck, liver or kidney cancer. CDR3 amino acids: CASSTHRGQPPGELFF. CDR3 bases: TGCGCCAGCAGCACCCACAGGGGGCAGCCTCCCGGGGAGCTGTTTTTT.